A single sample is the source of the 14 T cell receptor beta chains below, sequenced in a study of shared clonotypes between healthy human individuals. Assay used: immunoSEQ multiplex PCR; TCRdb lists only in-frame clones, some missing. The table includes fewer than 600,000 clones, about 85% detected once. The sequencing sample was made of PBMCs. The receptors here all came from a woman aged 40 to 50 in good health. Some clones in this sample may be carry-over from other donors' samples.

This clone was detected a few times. The CDR3 DNA reads as TGTGCCAGCAGTGACTCAGGGATTCCTCCCTACGAGCAGTACTTC. As protein: CASSDSGIPPYEQYF. The chain uses TRBV25-1 and TRBJ2-7; a weak D match, TRBD1 (5 bases). The V gene's germline CDR1 is MGHDK and CDR2 SYGVNS. The V end was cut by 3 bases, the J end by 2 bases, with 14 bases between. The CDR3 has 15 amino acids.

The CDR3 sequence: CASSQAGVSNQPQHF. Written as DNA, the CDR3 is TGTGCCAGCAGCCAGGCAGGGGTAAGCAATCAGCCCCAGCATTTT. The V and J genes are TRBV4-2 and TRBJ1-5, with TRBD1 as a possible D gene (6 bases). CDR1 LGHNA and CDR2 YNFKEQ come from the germline V gene. The CDR3 length is 15 residues. V gave up 3 bases and J gave up 1 base, with 10 bases separating them.

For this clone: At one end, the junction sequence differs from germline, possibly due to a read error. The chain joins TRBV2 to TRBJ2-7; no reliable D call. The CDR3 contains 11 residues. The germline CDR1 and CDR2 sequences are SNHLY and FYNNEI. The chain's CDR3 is CASSALYGQYF. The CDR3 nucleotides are TGTGCCAGCAGTGCACTCTACGGGCAGTACTTC.

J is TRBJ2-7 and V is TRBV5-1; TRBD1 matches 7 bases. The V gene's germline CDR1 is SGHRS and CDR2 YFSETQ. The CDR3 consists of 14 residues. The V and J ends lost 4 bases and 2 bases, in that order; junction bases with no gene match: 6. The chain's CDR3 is CASSIGTATYEQYF. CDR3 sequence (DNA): TGCGCCAGCAGCATAGGGACAGCCACCTACGAGCAGTACTTC.

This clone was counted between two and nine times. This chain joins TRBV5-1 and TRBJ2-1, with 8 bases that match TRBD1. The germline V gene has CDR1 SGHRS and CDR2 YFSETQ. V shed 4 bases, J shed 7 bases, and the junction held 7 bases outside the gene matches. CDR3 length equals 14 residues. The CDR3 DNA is TGCGCCAGCAGCCCCAGGACAGGGACGAATGAGCAGTTCTTC. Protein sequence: CASSPRTGTNEQFF. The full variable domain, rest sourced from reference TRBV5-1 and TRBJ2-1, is KAGVTQTPRYLIKTRGQQVTLSCSPISGHRSVSWYQQTPGQGLQFLFEYFSETQRNKGNFPGRFSGRQFSNSRSEMNVSTLELGDSALYLCASSPRTGTNEQFFGPGTRLTVL.

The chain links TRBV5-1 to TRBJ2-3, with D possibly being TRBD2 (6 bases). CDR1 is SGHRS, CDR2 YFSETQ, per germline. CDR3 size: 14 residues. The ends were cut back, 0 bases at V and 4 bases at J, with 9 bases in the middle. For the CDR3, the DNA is TGCGCCAGCAGCTTGGGGCTAGCGTCAGATACGCAGTATTTT. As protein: CASSLGLASDTQYF.

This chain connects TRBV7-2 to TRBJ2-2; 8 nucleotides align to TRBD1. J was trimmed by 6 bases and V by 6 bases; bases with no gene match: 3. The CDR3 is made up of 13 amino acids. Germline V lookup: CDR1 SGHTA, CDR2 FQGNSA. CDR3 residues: CASRGQGPGELFF. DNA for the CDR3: TGTGCCAGCAGAGGACAGGGTCCCGGGGAGCTGTTTTTT.

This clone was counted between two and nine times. This CDR3 reads CASGKGGGYTF. The CDR3 bases are TGTGCCAGTGGTAAAGGCGGGGGCTACACCTTC. The genes are TRBV19 and TRBJ1-2; D is uncertain. The CDR3 sequence is 11 residues long. Germline V gene lookup returns CDR1 LNHDA and CDR2 SQIVND (reference sequence). Trimming removed 8 bases at V and 8 bases at J, with 12 bases between.

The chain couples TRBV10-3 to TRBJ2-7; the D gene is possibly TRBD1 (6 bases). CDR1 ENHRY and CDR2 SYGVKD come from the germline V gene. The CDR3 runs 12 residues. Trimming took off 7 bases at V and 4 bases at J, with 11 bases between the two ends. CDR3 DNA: TGTGCCATCAAGACAGACAGGTACGAGCAGTACTTC. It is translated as CAIKTDRYEQYF.

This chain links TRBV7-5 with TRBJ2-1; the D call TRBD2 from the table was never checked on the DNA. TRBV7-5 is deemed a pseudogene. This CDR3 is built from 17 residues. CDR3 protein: CVRSTRPLAGGSDEQFF. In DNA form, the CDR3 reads TGTGTCAGAAGCACTCGCCCACTAGCGGGAGGATCAGACGAGCAGTTCTTC.

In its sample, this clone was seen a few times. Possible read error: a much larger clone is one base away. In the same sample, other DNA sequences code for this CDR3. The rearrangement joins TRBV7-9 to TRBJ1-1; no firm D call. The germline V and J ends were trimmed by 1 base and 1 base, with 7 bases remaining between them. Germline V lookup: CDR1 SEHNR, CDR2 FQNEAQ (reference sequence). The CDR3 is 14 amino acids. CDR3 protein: CASSLVGGNTEAFF. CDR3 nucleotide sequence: TGTGCCAGCAGCTTAGTAGGTGGGAACACTGAAGCTTTCTTT.

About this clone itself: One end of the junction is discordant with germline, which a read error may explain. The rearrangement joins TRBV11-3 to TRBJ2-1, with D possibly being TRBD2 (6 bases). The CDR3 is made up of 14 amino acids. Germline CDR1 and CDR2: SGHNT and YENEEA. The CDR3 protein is CVSSLGAGSREQFF. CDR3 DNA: TGTGTCAGCAGCTTAGGCGCGGGGAGTCGTGAGCAGTTCTTC. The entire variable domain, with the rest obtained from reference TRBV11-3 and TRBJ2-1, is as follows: EAGVVQSPRYKIIEKKQPVAFWCNPISGHNTLYWYLQNLGQGPELLIRYENEEAVDDSQLPKDRFSAERLKGVDSTLKIQPAELGDSAVYLCVSSLGAGSREQFFGPGTRLTVL.

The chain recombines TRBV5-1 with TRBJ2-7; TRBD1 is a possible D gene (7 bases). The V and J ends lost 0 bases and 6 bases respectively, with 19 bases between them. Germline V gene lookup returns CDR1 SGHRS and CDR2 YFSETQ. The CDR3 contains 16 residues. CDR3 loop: CASSLAGGQYLSEQYF. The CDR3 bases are TGCGCCAGCAGCTTGGCCGGGGGACAGTATTTGTCCGAGCAGTACTTC.

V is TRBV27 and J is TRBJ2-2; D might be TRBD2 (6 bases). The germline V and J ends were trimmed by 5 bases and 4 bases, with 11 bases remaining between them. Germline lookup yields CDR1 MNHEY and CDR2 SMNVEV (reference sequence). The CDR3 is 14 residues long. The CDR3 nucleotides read TGTGCCAGCAGTCCGAAGCGGGTCACCGGGGAGCTGTTTTTT. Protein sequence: CASSPKRVTGELFF.